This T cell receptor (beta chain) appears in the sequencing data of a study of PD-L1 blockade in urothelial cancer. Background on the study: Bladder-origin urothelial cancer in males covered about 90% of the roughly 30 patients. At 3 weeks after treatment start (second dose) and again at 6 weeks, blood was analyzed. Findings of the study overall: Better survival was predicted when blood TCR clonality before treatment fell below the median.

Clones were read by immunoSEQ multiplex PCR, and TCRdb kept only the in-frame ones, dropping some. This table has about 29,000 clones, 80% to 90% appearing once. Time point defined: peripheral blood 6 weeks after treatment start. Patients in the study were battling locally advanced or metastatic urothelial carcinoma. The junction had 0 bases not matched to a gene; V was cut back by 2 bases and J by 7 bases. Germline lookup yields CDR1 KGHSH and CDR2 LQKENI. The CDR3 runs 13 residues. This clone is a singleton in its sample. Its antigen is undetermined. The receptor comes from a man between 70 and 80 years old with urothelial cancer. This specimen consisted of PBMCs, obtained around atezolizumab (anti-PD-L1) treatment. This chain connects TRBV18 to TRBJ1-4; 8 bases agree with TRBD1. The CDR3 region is CASSPDRGEKLFF. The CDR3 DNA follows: TGTGCCAGCTCACCAGACAGGGGTGAAAAACTGTTTTTT.